This T cell receptor beta chain was recovered during a study of OX40 agonist ivuxolimab in advanced cancers. This table comes from immunoSEQ multiplex PCR, and its TCRdb copy is limited to in-frame clones, with some not included. The data contain 30,000 or so clones, about 80% of them seen just once; the ten biggest clones take up 20% to 25%. The CDR3 is 13 residues long. Germline V CDR1 and CDR2: SNHLY, FYNNEI. V dropped 7 bases and J dropped 5; count of bases not matched to a gene: 5. The rearrangement joins TRBV2 to TRBJ2-5; TRBD1 matches at 9 bases. This TCR was recovered from an adult with an advanced solid tumor such as melanoma, head and neck, liver or kidney cancer. This specimen was CD4+ or CD8+ T cells sorted from blood, taken in a trial of the OX40 agonist ivuxolimab. The DNA for the CDR3 is TGTGCCAGCACTCGGACAGGGGAGGAGACCCAGTACTTC. The encoded protein is CASTRTGEETQYF.